This T cell receptor beta chain appears in the sequencing data of a study of shared clonotypes between healthy human individuals. The CDR3 is 15 amino acids. The germline gives CDR1 SEHNR, CDR2 FQNEAQ (reference sequence). Germline trimming cut 5 bases from V and 4 bases from J; bases unmatched to any gene: 5. Whole-study findings and limits: Incomplete sequencing of sorted subsets was indicated by rarefaction despite large depth.

A remark on this clone: Its antigen is still unknown.

Some clones are missing from TCRdb's copy, which holds only in-frame ones; the method was immunoSEQ multiplex PCR. In the table there are about 2.4 million clones, just over 90% of which are singletons. The receptor's source is a man between 18 and 35 years old in good health. Sequencing was done on a sample of naive CD4+ T cells sorted from blood. As to subset: CD45RA+ positively selected. The chain has TRBV7-9 and TRBJ1-4; 9 bases map to TRBD1. CDR3 DNA sequence: TGTGCCAGCAGCCGCCGGACAGGGGTTAATGAAAAACTGTTTTTT. It codes for CASSRRTGVNEKLFF.